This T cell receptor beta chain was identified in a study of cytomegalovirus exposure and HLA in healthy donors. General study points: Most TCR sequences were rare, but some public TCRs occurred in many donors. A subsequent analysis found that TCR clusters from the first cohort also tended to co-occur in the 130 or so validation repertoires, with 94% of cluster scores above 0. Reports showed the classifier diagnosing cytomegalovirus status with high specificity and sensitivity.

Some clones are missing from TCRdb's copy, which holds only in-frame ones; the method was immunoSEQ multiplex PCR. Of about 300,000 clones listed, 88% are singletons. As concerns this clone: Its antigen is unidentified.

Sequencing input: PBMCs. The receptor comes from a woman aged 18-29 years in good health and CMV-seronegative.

CDR3 loop: CAISEFFPGQPEGSGANVLTF. In nucleotides, the CDR3 is TGTGCCATCAGTGAGTTCTTCCCTGGGCAGCCGGAGGGCTCTGGGGCCAACGTCCTGACTTTC. The chain is built from TRBV10-3 and TRBJ2-6, with D possibly TRBD2 on 6 matching bases. The CDR3 is 21 amino acids. Trimming cost V 1 base and J 0 bases, with 22 bases left between them. Germline V gene sequence: CDR1 ENHRY, CDR2 SYGVKD.